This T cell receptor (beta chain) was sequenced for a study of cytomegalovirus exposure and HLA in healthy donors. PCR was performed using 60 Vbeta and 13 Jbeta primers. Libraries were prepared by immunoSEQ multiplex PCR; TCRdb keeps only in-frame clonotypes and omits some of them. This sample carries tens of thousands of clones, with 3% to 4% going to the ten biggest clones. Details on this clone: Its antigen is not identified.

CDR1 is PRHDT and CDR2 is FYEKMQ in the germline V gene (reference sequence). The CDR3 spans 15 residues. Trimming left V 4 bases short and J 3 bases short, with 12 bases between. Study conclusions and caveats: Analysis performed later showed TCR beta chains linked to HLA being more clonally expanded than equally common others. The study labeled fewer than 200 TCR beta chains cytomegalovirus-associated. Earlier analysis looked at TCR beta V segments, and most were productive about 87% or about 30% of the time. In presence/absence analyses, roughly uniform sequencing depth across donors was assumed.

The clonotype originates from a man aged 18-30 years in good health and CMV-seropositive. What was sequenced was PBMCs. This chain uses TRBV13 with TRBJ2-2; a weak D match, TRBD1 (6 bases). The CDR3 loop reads CASSSTGTYTGELFF. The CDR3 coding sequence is TGTGCCAGCAGCTCGACAGGAACCTACACCGGGGAGCTGTTTTTT.